This TCR beta chain was sequenced in a study of blood T cell repertoires in COVID-19. As for the study in general: Acute and convalescent COVID-19 samples came from the United States, Italy and Spain. T cells, B-cell-depleted T cells, or PBMCs provided the cDNA or gDNA that served as material.

The V and J ends lost 4 bases and 4 bases respectively, with 16 bases between them. The CDR3 is 15 amino acids. Germline V gene sequence: CDR1 SQVTM, CDR2 ANQGSEA. The protocol was immunoSEQ multiplex PCR, while the TCRdb copy is restricted to in-frame clones and leaves out a portion. Of about 20,000 clones in the sample, roughly 87% are singletons; the top ten hold around 2.8%. Sequencing was done on a sample of peripheral blood. The chain employs TRBV29-1 and TRBJ2-2, with D perhaps TRBD2 (6 bases). The receptor's source is a man in his 70s with acute or convalescent COVID-19. The CDR3 reads CSVGYGSRGTGELFF. CDR3 in DNA: TGCAGCGTTGGGTACGGGAGCCGAGGCACCGGGGAGCTGTTTTTT.